A single sample is the source of the 29 T cell receptor beta chains below, sequenced in a study of tumor-infiltrating lymphocytes in primary liver carcinoma. Using a constant-region primer together with ProtoScript II reverse transcriptase, TCR beta cDNA was made from about 490 ng of total RNA. Three-round nested multiplex PCR performed with slightly modified ARM-PCR produced the TCR beta libraries. Researchers ran the first two PCR rounds for approximately 10 cycles each with TRBV1-TRBV30 forward primers and a C-beta reverse primer. In TCRdb, the multiplex PCR reads were re-called with MiXCR into one record per CDR3 protein. Of 99,000 or so distinct CDR3 sequences in the sample, 82% were seen once. RNA and DNA were co-extracted from about 19-30 mg of unsorted bulk tissue. Input material: liver tumor tissue from sampling region 3. Subset defined: tumor region T3, left-lateral pole. These receptors all stem from a man aged 35-49 years with primary liver carcinoma and hepatitis B virus infection.

In the case of this clonotype: The CDR3 does not end in the conserved phenylalanine or tryptophan, so this is likely a read error. The V call is TRBV6-2 or TRBV6-3, the J call TRBJ2-3; no reliable D call. The CDR3 consists of 13 residues. Looked up from germline, CDR1 is MNHEY and CDR2 is SVGEGT. The CDR3, as DNA: TGTGCCAGTAGTTCGGCAATAGTGAATACGCAGTATTCT. Translated, it gives CASSSAIVNTQYS.

J is TRBJ2-3 and V is TRBV4-2; TRBD1 is a possible D gene (5 bases). Germline V gene sequence: CDR1 LGHNA, CDR2 YNFKEQ. The CDR3 is made up of 16 amino acids. The V and J ends lost 1 base and 11 bases respectively, with 22 bases between them. In nucleotides, the CDR3 is TGTGCCAGCAGCCAAGGTTTGGGGTCTAGGGGCGGTATGCAGTATTTT. This encodes CASSQGLGSRGGMQYF.

Comments on this clonotype: A much larger clone differs from this one at a single base, so this may be a read error. The chain uses TRBV12-5 and TRBJ2-3; maybe TRBD2 (6 bases). The CDR3 has 14 amino acids. Germline V gene data show CDR1 as LGHNT and CDR2 as FRNRAP. CDR3: CASAVTTSTDTQFF. Written as DNA, the CDR3 is TGTGCTAGTGCGGTCACAACTAGCACAGATACGCAGTTTTTT.

Notes on this clonotype: With a much larger clone just one base away, this may be a read error. This rearrangement joins TRBV5-1 to TRBJ2-5; D is unclear. Germline V gene data show CDR1 as SGHRS and CDR2 as YFSETQ. The CDR3 has 13 residues. The CDR3: CASSLMQQETRYF. CDR3 sequence (DNA): TGCGCCAGCAGCCTCATGCAACAAGAGACCCGGTACTTC.

Concerning this clonotype: An end of the junction differs from the germline gene, which may be a read error. This CDR3 reads CSGVNSGETQYF. The CDR3 DNA follows: TGCAGCGGTGTGAACAGTGGAGAGACCCAATACTTC. This chain uses TRBV29-1 with TRBJ2-5; no clear D gene. The germline CDR1 and CDR2 sequences are SQVTM and ANQGSEA. CDR3 length equals 12 residues.

On this clonotype: An end of the junction does not agree with germline; a read error may underlie this. The chain combines TRBV25-1 with TRBJ1-1; TRBD1 matches at 8 bases. The CDR3 runs to 14 residues. Germline lookup yields CDR1 MGHDK and CDR2 SYGVNS. The CDR3 DNA follows: TGTGTCAGCACCGGTGACAGGGGACTAACTGAAGCTTTCTTT. Amino acid sequence: CVSTGDRGLTEAFF. The full variable domain, completed using reference TRBV25-1 and TRBJ1-1, is EADIYQTPRYLVIGTGKKITLECSQTMGHDKMYWYQQDPGMELHLIHYSYGVNSTEKGDLSSESTVSRIRTEHFPLTLESARPSHTSQYLCVSTGDRGLTEAFFGQGTRLTVV.

Worth noting for this clonotype: One end of the junction does not line up with germline, which may come from a read error. The chain recombines TRBV11-2 with TRBJ2-1, with unresolved D. The CDR3 has 13 amino acids. Germline CDR1 is SGHAT and CDR2 is FQNNGV. Here the CDR3 DNA reads TGTGCCGGCAGCTCAGAATTATACATTGACCAGTTCTTC. It codes for CAGSSELYIDQFF.

Regarding this clonotype: The junction departs from germline at one end; a sequencing error may be responsible. This rearrangement joins TRBV4-2 to TRBJ2-2, with 7 bases aligning to TRBD2. Germline lookup yields CDR1 LGHNA and CDR2 YNFKEQ. This CDR3 region has 14 residues. As DNA, the CDR3 is TGCGCCAGTAGCGGGCGGGGAAATGCCGGGGAGATGTTTTTT. Protein sequence: CASSGRGNAGEMFF.

The chain has TRBV28 and TRBJ2-7; 7 bases match TRBD2. Per the germline V gene, CDR1 is MDHEN and CDR2 is SYDVKM. The CDR3 is 15 amino acids. Trimming removed 8 bases from V and 5 bases from J; junction bases left unmatched: 15. CDR3 coding DNA: TGTGCCAGCTCCCGGGGTAACGGGAGGACCAACGAGCAGTACTTC. Its protein product is CASSRGNGRTNEQYF.

Details on this clonotype: The junction differs from germline at one of its ends, possibly a read error. The chain has TRBV4-1 and TRBJ2-2; a weak D match, TRBD2 (5 bases). CDR1 MGHRA and CDR2 YSYEKL come from the germline V gene. The CDR3 runs to 16 residues. The CDR3 here is CASSQEATRNTGKLFF. CDR3 in DNA: TGCGCCAGCAGCCAAGAAGCGACAAGGAACACCGGGAAGCTGTTTTTT.

Of note for this clonotype: One junction end does not reproduce the germline sequence, and a read error may be involved. The chain joins TRBV12-3 or TRBV12-4 to TRBJ1-4; D possibly corresponds to TRBD1 (5 bases). The CDR3 length is 15 residues. The CDR3 sequence is CVSSLWGTLGEKLFF. DNA of the CDR3: TGTGTCAGCAGTTTATGGGGGACCCTGGGGGAAAAACTGTTTTTT.

Turning to this clonotype: The missing conserved phenylalanine or tryptophan at the end of this CDR3 makes a read error likely. This chain links TRBV6-5 with TRBJ2-5; D is perhaps TRBD2 (5 bases). Trimming stripped 6 bases from V and 3 bases from J, with 20 bases between. The CDR3 spans 16 residues. The germline V gene encodes CDR1 MNHEY and CDR2 SVGAGI. CDR3 loop: CASSPSMSGEEETQYL. The CDR3 DNA reads TGTGCCAGCAGCCCCTCGATGAGCGGAGAGGAAGAGACCCAGTACCTC.

In the case of this clonotype: A junction end diverges from the germline sequence, so it may reflect a read error. The chain carries TRBV7-8 and TRBJ2-2; D gene ambiguous. Germline V gene sequence: CDR1 SGHVS, CDR2 FQNEAQ. This CDR3 has 15 amino acids. The CDR3 nucleotides are TGTGTCAGCAGCTTAGTACAACAGAACACCGGGGAGCTGTTTTTT. Its protein is CVSSLVQQNTGELFF.

Notes on this clonotype: A junction boundary mismatches the germline segment, possibly from a read error. This rearrangement joins TRBV12-3 or TRBV12-4 to TRBJ2-2; D perhaps matches TRBD2 (6 bases). The CDR3 spans 17 residues. This chain's CDR3 is CASSFFTGGVNTGELFF. The CDR3 DNA reads TGTGCCAGTAGTTTTTTCACCGGGGGAGTTAACACCGGGGAGCTGTTTTTT.

This clonotype was found a few times. This chain uses TRBV4-1 with TRBJ2-1, with unresolved D. V lost 7 bases, J lost 11 bases, and 9 bases lay in between. CDR1 is MGHRA and CDR2 is YSYEKL in the germline V gene. The CDR3 has 10 residues. DNA for the CDR3: TGCGCCAGCAACGCGAGACAGCAGTTCTTC. Translating gives CASNARQQFF.

Comments on this clonotype: This CDR3 is missing its conserved last phenylalanine or tryptophan, likely due to a read error. This chain connects TRBV12-3 or TRBV12-4 to TRBJ2-3; 7 nucleotides agree with TRBD2. Trimming removed 5 bases from V and 1 base from J; junction bases left unmatched: 0. CDR3 length: 13 residues. The CDR3 coding sequence is TGTGCCAGCAGTACTAGCGGCACAGATACGCAGTATATC. Translation gives CASSTSGTDTQYI.

This clonotype was detected many times. This sequence joins TRBV10-3 and TRBJ2-1; no clear D gene. The CDR3 consists of 12 residues. Trimming stripped 9 bases from V and 4 bases from J, with 10 bases between. In germline, CDR1 is ENHRY, CDR2 SYGVKD. The CDR3 coding sequence is TGTGCCATAGCAGACGGTTACAATGAGCAGTTCTTC. Its protein is CAIADGYNEQFF.

Notes on this clonotype: The junction does not match germline at one end; this may be a read error. The chain carries TRBV12-3 or TRBV12-4 and TRBJ1-1; no clear D gene. There are 14 residues in the CDR3. The CDR3 sequence: CASSSSGQNTETFF. The CDR3 DNA follows: TGTGCCAGCAGTTCCTCGGGCCAGAACACTGAAACTTTCTTT.

Notes on this clonotype: Given the absence of the conserved phenylalanine or tryptophan at the CDR3 end, a read error is likely. It is unclear where the CDR3 begins or ends on the DNA, so no DNA is shown, and the CDR3 is as TCRdb lists it. The J gene is TRBJ2-5, the V gene TRBV5-6; the table assigns TRBD2, which was not confirmed against the DNA. Germline CDR1 and CDR2: SGHDT and YYEEEE. Counting both end residues, the CDR3 totals 12 amino acids. CDR3 protein: CASSWGRVTQHV.

A word on this clonotype: An end of the junction does not agree with germline; a read error may underlie this. V is TRBV6-1 and J is TRBJ2-6; TRBD1 matches at 11 bases. The CDR3 is 16 amino acids. Germline V gene lookup returns CDR1 MNHNS and CDR2 SASEGT. The CDR3 here is CSGTGTGGAGTNVLTF. The CDR3, as DNA: TGTTCCGGTACCGGGACAGGGGGTGCTGGGACCAACGTCCTGACTTTC.

In the case of this clonotype: Its ends do not fully match the called genes, so a read error is possible. The genes are TRBV28 and TRBJ2-3, with 8 positions matching TRBD2. CDR3 size: 15 residues. Germline V gene lookup returns CDR1 MDHEN and CDR2 SYDVKM. The CDR3 DNA reads as TGCGCCAGGAGTTTCCTAGCGGGTTACACAGATACGCAGTATTTT. Translated, it gives CARSFLAGYTDTQYF. The variable domain in full, completed from reference TRBV28 and TRBJ2-3, reads DVKVTQSSRYLVKRTGEKVFLECVQDMDHENMFWYRQDPGLGLRLIYFSYDVKMKEKGDIPEGYSVSREKKERFSLILESASTNQTSMYLCARSFLAGYTDTQYFGPGTRLTVL.

As concerns this clonotype: One end of the junction does not line up with germline, which may come from a read error. The rearrangement joins TRBV29-1 to TRBJ2-7, with D unclear. The CDR3 has 12 residues. Germline V CDR1 and CDR2: SQVTM, ANQGSEA. The CDR3 region is CSAAWGNLEQYF. The CDR3 DNA reads TGCAGCGCGGCTTGGGGTAATCTCGAGCAATACTTC.

The rearrangement joins TRBV6-2 or TRBV6-3 to TRBJ2-7; TRBD2 aligns across 8 bases. The germline V gene encodes CDR1 MNHEY and CDR2 SVGEGT. The CDR3 extends over 13 amino acids. The CDR3 sequence is CISSYGLATEQYF. CDR3 bases: TGTATCAGTAGTTACGGACTAGCAACCGAGCAGTACTTC.

About this clonotype: The junction and the germline gene differ at one end; a read error may be behind it. The genes are TRBV6-6 and TRBJ2-7; D possibly uses TRBD1 or TRBD2 (6 bases each). This CDR3 is built from 17 residues. Looked up from germline, CDR1 is MNHNY and CDR2 is SVGAGI (reference sequence). CDR3 loop: CASSSSSDQGPSDEKYF. The CDR3 nucleotides read TGTGCCAGCAGTTCCTCGTCGGACCAGGGGCCTAGCGACGAGAAGTACTTC.

DNA of the CDR3: TGCAGTGCTAGAGTGGTCGCGGGAGACGCAAATGAGCAGTTCTTC. Translation: CSARVVAGDANEQFF. The rearrangement joins TRBV20-1 to TRBJ2-1, with TRBD2 matching over 7 bases. CDR1 and CDR2 from the germline V gene are DFQATT and SNEGSKA (reference sequence). The CDR3 is made up of 15 amino acids. Losses at the gene ends were 1 base for V and 7 bases for J; bases not matched to a gene: 10.

On this clonotype: One end of the junction does not line up with germline, which may come from a read error. The CDR3 DNA reads TGTGTCAGCAACCAAGATTCCAATGGGAGAGCTTTCTTT. This sequence encodes CVSNQDSNGRAFF. The rearrangement links TRBV4-2 to TRBJ1-1; no reliable D call. CDR1 and CDR2 (germline): LGHNA, YNFKEQ. CDR3 length: 13 amino acids.

The chain employs TRBV4-1 and TRBJ2-7, with D perhaps matching TRBD2 (6 bases). The V gene's germline CDR1 is MGHRA and CDR2 YSYEKL. V was cut by 10 bases and J by 8 bases, with 27 bases left in between. The CDR3 has 15 amino acids. CDR3 region: CANIPLGGKGYQQYF. For the CDR3, the DNA is TGCGCCAACATCCCCTTAGGAGGGAAGGGTTACCAGCAGTACTTC.

The CDR3 protein is CASSDWDRGRNSPLHF. CDR3 coding DNA: TGCGCCAGCAGCGATTGGGACAGGGGAAGGAATTCACCCCTCCACTTT. The J gene is TRBJ1-6, the V gene TRBV4-3, with 10 bases that match TRBD1. Germline V gene lookup returns CDR1 LGHNA and CDR2 YSLEER. The CDR3 is made up of 16 amino acids. V shed 5 bases, J shed 7 bases, and the junction held 8 bases outside the gene matches.

With regard to this clonotype: One base away lies a much larger clone, so this may be a sequencing read error. J is TRBJ2-1 and V is TRBV5-1, with 12 bases identical to TRBD2. Germline lookup yields CDR1 SGHRS and CDR2 YFSETQ. This CDR3 spans 15 amino acids. The CDR3 region is CTSSATSGSHNEQFF. The DNA of the CDR3 is TGCACCAGCAGCGCGACTAGCGGGAGCCACAATGAGCAGTTCTTC.